This note documents a single TCR beta chain sequence. This sample was included in a study of blood T cell repertoires in COVID-19. With 3 bases clipped from V and 0 bases from J, the junction kept 5 bases outside the gene matches. CDR1 and CDR2 from the germline V gene are KGHSH and LQKENI. The CDR3 consists of 16 residues. Repertoires were generated with immunoSEQ multiplex PCR, while TCRdb's copy carries only in-frame clones and drops some. Altogether about 35,000 clones are present, around 85% being singletons, with the ten largest covering 44%. The sequenced sample consisted of peripheral blood. The TCR comes from a man aged 55-75 years with active or convalescent COVID-19. The J gene is TRBJ2-1, the V gene TRBV18, with TRBD2 matching over 7 bases. CDR3 in amino acids: CASSPLAESSYNEQFF. In DNA form, the CDR3 reads TGTGCCAGCTCACCCCTAGCGGAGAGCTCCTACAATGAGCAGTTCTTC.